This T cell receptor (beta chain) was profiled in a study of T cell changes during pregnancy in multiple sclerosis. The CDR3 extends over 14 amino acids. The ends were cut back, 3 bases at V and 3 bases at J, with 11 bases in the middle. Germline assignment: CDR1 SSHAT and CDR2 FNYEAQ (reference sequence). Some clones are missing from TCRdb's copy, which holds only in-frame ones; the method was immunoSEQ multiplex PCR. Here the sample spans some 49,000 clones, more than 85% being singletons. The chain is built from TRBV7-7 and TRBJ2-5, with D possibly matching TRBD2 (6 bases). The starting material was CD8+ T cells from peripheral blood mononuclear cells, obtained in the second trimester of pregnancy. The clonotype was recovered from a female donor with multiple sclerosis, enrolled in a pregnancy study. The CDR3 DNA reads TGTGCCAGCAGCTTGCATTCGGGGGAAGAGACCCAGTACTTC. This sequence encodes CASSLHSGEETQYF.